The sequence of this TCR beta chain was determined in a study of human T cells and chemical hapten exposure. Overall study: Per-sample TCR yields varied mainly from small pooled library volume differences.

Time point described: patch test 2, 6 weeks after DPC sensitization. Treatment denoted: therapeutic diphenylcyclopropenone sensitization with weekly scalp DPC. Donation of samples came from alopecia patients who were 18 to 70 years old and suitable for DPC. This clonotype has a handful of counts. TCRdb recomputed calls from the RACE reads with MiXCR, one row per CDR3 protein. The table records some 100,000 distinct CDR3 sequences, roughly a tenth of them present only once. Germline assignment: CDR1 LGHDT and CDR2 YNNKEL (reference sequence). This CDR3 has 12 residues. V was shortened by 4 bases and J by 10 bases, with 11 bases between the two germline ends.

This receptor was obtained from a woman aged 40 to 50 with alopecia areata. Some clones in this sample may be carry-over from other donors' samples. The chain couples TRBV3-1 to TRBJ2-1; D might be TRBD2 (6 bases). The sample consisted of whole blood, taken in connection with sensitization to the hapten diphenylcyclopropenone (DPC). DNA of the CDR3: TGTGCCAGCAGCCCTCTCGCGGGAGAGCAGTTCTTC. This encodes CASSPLAGEQFF.